A single sample gave rise to the 23 T cell receptor beta chains below, sequenced in a study of vaccination effects on CD4 cells after COVID-19. Libraries were prepared by immunoSEQ multiplex PCR; TCRdb keeps only in-frame clonotypes and omits some of them. The sample lists tens of thousands of clones, 55% to 85% occurring once. ViraFEST used viral peptide pools to expand antigen-specific CD4+ T cells before sequencing. Having been cultured for about ten days, the cells underwent CD4+ T cell isolation. Participants received two doses of either the BNT162b2 or mRNA-1273 vaccine. The antigens for these receptors are not known. The sample here was CD4+ T cells from PBMCs cultured with HCoV-NL63 spike peptides, taken after COVID-19 vaccination. All receptors come from a human donor who received a COVID-19 vaccine.

The gene calls are TRBV27 and TRBJ2-7; D is perhaps TRBD1 or TRBD2 (5 bases each). The germline gives CDR1 MNHEY, CDR2 SMNVEV (reference sequence). The CDR3 consists of 16 residues. The V end was cut by 6 bases, the J end by 0 bases, with 18 bases between. Here the CDR3 reads CASRPRRDPRSYEQYF. The CDR3 nucleotides are TGTGCCAGCAGACCACGCCGGGACCCGCGCTCCTACGAGCAGTACTTC.

The V gene is TRBV30, the J gene TRBJ1-2; D is unresolved. The length of the CDR3 is 11 residues. V was cut by 3 bases and J by 2 bases, with 4 bases left in between. Germline V CDR1 and CDR2: GTSNPN, SVGIG (reference sequence). DNA for the CDR3: TGTGCCTGGAGCAACAACTATGGCTACACCTTC. Amino acid sequence: CAWSNNYGYTF.

The V and J genes are TRBV6-2 or TRBV6-3 and TRBJ2-3, with 9 bases aligning to TRBD1. This CDR3 contains 14 residues. After removal of 5 bases from V and 8 bases from J, the junction contained 8 bases not matched to a gene. Looked up from germline, CDR1 is MNHEY and CDR2 is SVGEGT. CDR3 amino acids: CASSPGTGSGTQYF. In nucleotides, the CDR3 is TGTGCCAGCAGTCCCGGGACAGGGTCCGGTACGCAGTATTTT.

The chain recombines TRBV9 with TRBJ2-1; 15 nucleotides match TRBD2. The CDR3 runs 16 residues. Trimming removed 0 bases from V and 11 bases from J; junction bases left unmatched: 6. Germline V gene lookup returns CDR1 SGDLS and CDR2 YYNGEE. The DNA for the CDR3 is TGTGCCAGCAGCGTAGGGACTAGCGGGGGGGGACTAAAGCAGTTCTTC. This gives the protein CASSVGTSGGGLKQFF.

This clone was picked up a small number of times. This chain uses TRBV7-9 with TRBJ1-2; the D is unclear. This CDR3 contains 11 residues. Germline assignment: CDR1 SEHNR and CDR2 FQNEAQ (reference sequence). Trimming shortened V by 5 bases and J by 7 bases, and 8 bases separated the two germline ends. The CDR3 spells CASSDRRGYTF. The CDR3 coding sequence is TGTGCCAGCAGCGATCGGCGTGGCTACACCTTC.

This clone was seen a handful of times. The rearrangement links TRBV6-5 to TRBJ2-7; no reliable D call. V was shortened by 4 bases and J by 4 bases, with 11 bases between the two germline ends. Germline CDR1 reads MNHEY; CDR2 reads SVGAGI. The CDR3 has 13 amino acids. The CDR3, as DNA: TGTGCCAGCAGTTTCTCGCCCGGTTACGAGCAGTACTTC. It encodes CASSFSPGYEQYF.

The gene calls are TRBV3-1 (or the pseudogene TRBV3-2) and TRBJ2-5, with 9 nucleotides matching TRBD2. Looked up from germline, CDR1 is LGHDT and CDR2 is YNNKEL (reference sequence). With 4 bases clipped from V and 3 bases from J, the junction kept 6 bases outside the gene matches. The CDR3 contains 15 residues. This CDR3 reads CASSLRLAVEETQYF. The CDR3 DNA follows: TGTGCCAGCAGCCTCAGACTAGCGGTGGAAGAGACCCAGTACTTC.

The chain couples TRBV9 to TRBJ2-5; D gene ambiguous. The germline gives CDR1 SGDLS, CDR2 YYNGEE. CDR3 size: 15 residues. The V and J ends lost 3 bases and 0 bases respectively, with 12 bases between them. The CDR3 coding sequence is TGTGCCAGCAGCGGATCTTGGGAAAACCAAGAGACCCAGTACTTC. The encoded protein is CASSGSWENQETQYF.

The gene calls are TRBV14 and TRBJ2-2; D gene ambiguous. Trimming took off 1 base at V and 7 bases at J, with 7 bases between the two ends. CDR3 size: 13 residues. Germline loops: CDR1 SGHDN, CDR2 FVKESK. The CDR3 nucleotides are TGTGCCAGCAGCCAAGGGTTCGGCGGGGAGCTGTTTTTT. Encoded protein: CASSQGFGGELFF.

V gene TRBV7-8 combines with J gene TRBJ2-5, with D possibly TRBD2 on 6 matching bases. The V end lost 2 bases, the J end lost 5 bases, and 12 bases lay between the germline ends. This CDR3 comprises 14 residues. CDR1 and CDR2 (germline): SGHVS, FQNEAQ. For the CDR3, the DNA is TGTGCCAGCAGCTTACTAGCGAGAGGGGAGACCCAGTACTTC. As protein: CASSLLARGETQYF.

The chain links TRBV3-1 (or the pseudogene TRBV3-2) to TRBJ1-1; 11 bases agree with TRBD1. Germline CDR1 reads LGHDT; CDR2 reads YNNKEL (reference sequence). V shed 1 base and J 1 base; nucleotides not matched to a gene: 14. The CDR3 length is 20 residues. The CDR3 here is CASSQARTGGYPIPNTEAFF. DNA of the CDR3: TGTGCCAGCAGCCAAGCCAGGACAGGGGGCTACCCAATTCCGAACACTGAAGCTTTCTTT.

This chain connects TRBV4-1 to TRBJ2-5; TRBD2 matches 11 bases. This CDR3 region has 17 residues. Trimming took 0 bases from V and 5 from J; bases not matched to a gene: 8. CDR1 and CDR2 (germline): MGHRA, YSYEKL. The CDR3 nucleotides read TGCGCCAGCAGCCAAGAAATCGAACTAGCGGGAGAGGAGACCCAGTACTTC. Its translation: CASSQEIELAGEETQYF.

This clone was seen more than once but under ten times. The V call is TRBV11-3, the J call TRBJ2-1; either TRBD1 or TRBD2 may fit D (5 bases each). CDR1 is SGHNT, CDR2 YENEEA, per germline. The CDR3 is made up of 14 amino acids. Trimming shortened V by 2 bases and J by 8 bases, and 13 bases separated the two germline ends. Here the CDR3 reads CASSLMGVRDEQFF. CDR3 DNA: TGTGCCAGCAGCTTAATGGGGGTCAGGGATGAGCAGTTCTTC.

The chain has TRBV3-1 (or the pseudogene TRBV3-2) and TRBJ1-6; D is uncertain. V dropped 4 bases and J dropped 3 bases, with 7 bases sitting between them. The germline gives CDR1 LGHDT, CDR2 YNNKEL (reference sequence). There are 14 residues in the CDR3. CDR3 amino acids: CASSPSSYNSPLHF. CDR3 sequence (DNA): TGTGCCAGCAGCCCCTCAAGCTATAATTCACCCCTCCACTTT.

The CDR3 loop is CASSRRDRYEQYF. For the CDR3, the DNA is TGTGCCAGCAGTAGGCGGGACCGCTACGAGCAGTACTTC. J is TRBJ2-7 and V is TRBV6-5, with TRBD2 as a possible D gene (6 bases). Trimming pared 5 bases from V and 3 bases from J, leaving 11 bases between. The CDR3 has 13 amino acids. Looked up from germline, CDR1 is MNHEY and CDR2 is SVGAGI.

The J gene is TRBJ2-1, the V gene TRBV27, with TRBD2 matching 7 bases. J gave up 4 bases and V 6 bases, and 3 bases lay outside the gene matches. Germline lookup yields CDR1 MNHEY and CDR2 SMNVEV (reference sequence). The CDR3 loop spans 13 amino acids. The CDR3: CASRGLGYNEQFF. The CDR3 DNA follows: TGTGCCAGCAGAGGACTAGGGTACAATGAGCAGTTCTTC.

V gene TRBV5-1 combines with J gene TRBJ2-7, with D possibly called TRBD1 or TRBD2 (5 bases each). The CDR3 runs 16 residues. CDR1 SGHRS and CDR2 YFSETQ come from the germline V gene. Trimming stripped 5 bases from V and 3 bases from J, with 21 bases between. The chain's CDR3 is CASRSAGAGPYYEQYF. For the CDR3, the DNA is TGCGCCAGCAGATCGGCCGGGGCCGGTCCCTACTACGAGCAGTACTTC.

The rearrangement uses TRBV7-9 and TRBJ1-3, with TRBD1 identical over 8 bases. CDR3 length: 17 residues. CDR1 is SEHNR, CDR2 FQNEAQ, per germline (reference sequence). Trimming removed 5 bases from V and 0 bases from J; junction bases left unmatched: 9. The CDR3 reads CASSTSTGAISGNTIYF. The CDR3 DNA is TGTGCCAGCAGCACCTCGACAGGGGCGATCTCTGGAAACACCATATATTTT.

This clone was seen a handful of times. V usage is TRBV5-6 and J usage is TRBJ1-6; D is ambiguous. In germline, CDR1 is SGHDT, CDR2 YYEEEE. The CDR3 consists of 12 residues. Trimming left V 4 bases short and J 10 bases short, with 9 bases between. In DNA form, the CDR3 reads TGTGCCAGCAGCAGGGATTCCTCACCCCTCCACTTT. It yields the protein CASSRDSSPLHF.

The gene calls are TRBV3-1 (or the pseudogene TRBV3-2) and TRBJ2-3, with 8 bases aligning to TRBD2. The CDR3 contains 16 residues. Germline V gene sequence: CDR1 LGHDT, CDR2 YNNKEL (reference sequence). After removal of 0 bases from V and 2 bases from J, the junction contained 4 bases not matched to a gene. CDR3 bases: TGTGCCAGCAGCCAAGATGGCGGGGGGTACACAGATACGCAGTATTTT. This gives the protein CASSQDGGGYTDTQYF.

CDR3 residues: CASRPGTGVAKLFF. Here the CDR3 DNA reads TGTGCCAGTCGCCCCGGGACAGGTGTGGCAAAACTGTTTTTT. The J gene is TRBJ1-4, the V gene TRBV19; 8 bases line up with TRBD1. Germline trimming cut 8 bases from V and 10 bases from J; bases unmatched to any gene: 12. Germline-derived CDR1 and CDR2 are LNHDA and SQIVND (reference sequence). The CDR3 has 14 residues.

The chain carries TRBV6-6 and TRBJ1-4; D remains unclear. In germline, CDR1 is MNHNY, CDR2 SVGAGI (reference sequence). The CDR3 has 11 residues. Between the trimmed V and J ends, which lost 5 bases and 7 bases, there was a span of 5 bases. CDR3 sequence (DNA): TGTGCCAGCAGTCCGGCTGAAAAACTGTTTTTT. Translating it yields CASSPAEKLFF.

The chain has TRBV2 and TRBJ2-3; D unresolved. From germline, CDR1 is SNHLY and CDR2 FYNNEI. This CDR3 region has 11 residues. The ends were cut back, 1 base at V and 7 bases at J, with 3 bases in the middle. The CDR3 DNA sequence: TGTGCCAGCAGTGAAGGAAATACGCAGTATTTT. Protein: CASSEGNTQYF.